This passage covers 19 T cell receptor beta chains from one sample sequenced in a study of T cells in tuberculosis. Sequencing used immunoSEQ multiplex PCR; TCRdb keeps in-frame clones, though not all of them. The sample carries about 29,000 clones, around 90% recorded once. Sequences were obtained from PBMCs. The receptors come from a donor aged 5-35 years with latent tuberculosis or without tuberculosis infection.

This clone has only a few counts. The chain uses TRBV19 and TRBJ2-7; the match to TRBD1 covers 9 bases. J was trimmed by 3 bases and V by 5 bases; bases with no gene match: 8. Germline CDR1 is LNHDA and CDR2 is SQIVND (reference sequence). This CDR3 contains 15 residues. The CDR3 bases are TGTGCCAGTAGTTCCTTCCCGGGACAGGGCTACGAGCAGTACTTC. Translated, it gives CASSSFPGQGYEQYF.

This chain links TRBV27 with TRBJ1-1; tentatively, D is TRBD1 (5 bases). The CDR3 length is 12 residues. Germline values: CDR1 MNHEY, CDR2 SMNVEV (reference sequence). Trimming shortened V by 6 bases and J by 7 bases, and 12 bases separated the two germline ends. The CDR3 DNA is TGTGCCAGCAGGGGGGGAACGGTTGAAGCTTTCTTT. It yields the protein CASRGGTVEAFF.

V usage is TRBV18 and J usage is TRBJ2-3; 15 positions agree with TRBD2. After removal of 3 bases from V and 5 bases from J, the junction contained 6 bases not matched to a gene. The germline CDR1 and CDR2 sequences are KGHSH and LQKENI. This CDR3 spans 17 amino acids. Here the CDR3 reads CASSPQGLAGGQDTQYF. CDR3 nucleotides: TGTGCCAGCTCACCGCAAGGACTAGCGGGGGGGCAAGATACGCAGTATTTT.

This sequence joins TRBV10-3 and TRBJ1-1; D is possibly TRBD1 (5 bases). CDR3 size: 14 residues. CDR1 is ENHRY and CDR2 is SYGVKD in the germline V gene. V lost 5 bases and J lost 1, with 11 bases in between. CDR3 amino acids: CAISSRQGNTEAFF. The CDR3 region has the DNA TGTGCCATCAGTTCACGCCAGGGGAACACTGAAGCTTTCTTT.

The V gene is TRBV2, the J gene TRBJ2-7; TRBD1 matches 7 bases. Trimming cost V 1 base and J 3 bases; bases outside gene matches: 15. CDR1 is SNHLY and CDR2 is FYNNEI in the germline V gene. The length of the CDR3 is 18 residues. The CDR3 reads CASSEDPPQGRVFYEQYF. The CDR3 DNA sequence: TGTGCCAGCAGTGAAGATCCGCCACAGGGGCGAGTATTCTACGAGCAGTACTTC.

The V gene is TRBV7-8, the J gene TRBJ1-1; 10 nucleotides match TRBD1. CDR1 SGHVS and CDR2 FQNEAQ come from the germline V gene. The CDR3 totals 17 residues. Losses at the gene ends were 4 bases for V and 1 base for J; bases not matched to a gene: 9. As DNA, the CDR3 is TGTGCCAGCAGCTCCGTCCCGGGACAGGGGAAGAACACTGAAGCTTTCTTT. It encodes CASSSVPGQGKNTEAFF.

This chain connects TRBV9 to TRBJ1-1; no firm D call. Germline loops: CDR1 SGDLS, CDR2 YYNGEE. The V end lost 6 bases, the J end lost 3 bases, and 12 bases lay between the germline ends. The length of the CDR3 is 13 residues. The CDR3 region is CASILLSDTEAFF. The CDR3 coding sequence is TGTGCCAGCATTTTACTATCGGACACTGAAGCTTTCTTT.

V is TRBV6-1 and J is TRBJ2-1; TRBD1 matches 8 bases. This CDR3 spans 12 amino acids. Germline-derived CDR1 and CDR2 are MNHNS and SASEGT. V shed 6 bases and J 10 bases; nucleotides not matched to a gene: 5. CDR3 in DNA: TGTGCCAGCAGGGACAGGGTGATGGAGCAGTTCTTC. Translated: CASRDRVMEQFF.

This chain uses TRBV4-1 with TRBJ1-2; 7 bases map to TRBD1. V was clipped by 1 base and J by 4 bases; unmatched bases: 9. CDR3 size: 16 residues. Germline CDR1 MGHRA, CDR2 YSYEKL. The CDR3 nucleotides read TGCGCCAGCAGCCAAGGAGACAGGGCGATCCCCTATGGCTACACCTTC. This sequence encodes CASSQGDRAIPYGYTF.

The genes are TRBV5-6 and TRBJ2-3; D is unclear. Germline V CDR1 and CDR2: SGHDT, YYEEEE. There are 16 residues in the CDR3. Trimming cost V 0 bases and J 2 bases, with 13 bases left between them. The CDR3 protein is CASSLAAGTPTDTQYF. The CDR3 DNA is TGTGCCAGCAGCTTGGCCGCAGGAACCCCCACAGATACGCAGTATTTT.

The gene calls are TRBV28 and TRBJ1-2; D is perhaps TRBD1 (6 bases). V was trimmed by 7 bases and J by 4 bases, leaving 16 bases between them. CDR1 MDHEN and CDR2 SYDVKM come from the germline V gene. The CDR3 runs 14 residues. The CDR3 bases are TGTGCCAGCACTTCAGCAGGGGAAACCTATGGCTACACCTTC. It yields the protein CASTSAGETYGYTF.

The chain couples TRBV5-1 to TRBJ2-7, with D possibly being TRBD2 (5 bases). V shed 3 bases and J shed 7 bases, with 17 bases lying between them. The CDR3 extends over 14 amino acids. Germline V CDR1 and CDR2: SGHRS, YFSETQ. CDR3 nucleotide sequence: TGCGCCAGCAGCTACCGGGCTAGCCGGCCTGAGCAGTACTTC. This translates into CASSYRASRPEQYF.

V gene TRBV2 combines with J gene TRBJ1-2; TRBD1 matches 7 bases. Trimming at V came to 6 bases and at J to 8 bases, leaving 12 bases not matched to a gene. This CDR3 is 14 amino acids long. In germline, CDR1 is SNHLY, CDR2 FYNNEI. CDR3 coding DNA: TGTGCCAGCAGCCCACTACGACAGGGACAGGGCTACACCTTC. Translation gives CASSPLRQGQGYTF.

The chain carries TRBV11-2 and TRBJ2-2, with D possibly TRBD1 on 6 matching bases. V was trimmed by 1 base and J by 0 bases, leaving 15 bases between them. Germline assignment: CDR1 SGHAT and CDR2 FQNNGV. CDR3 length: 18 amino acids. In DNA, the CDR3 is TGTGCCAGCAGCTTAGGCTCCTGGACAGATGCGAACACCGGGGAGCTGTTTTTT. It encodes CASSLGSWTDANTGELFF.

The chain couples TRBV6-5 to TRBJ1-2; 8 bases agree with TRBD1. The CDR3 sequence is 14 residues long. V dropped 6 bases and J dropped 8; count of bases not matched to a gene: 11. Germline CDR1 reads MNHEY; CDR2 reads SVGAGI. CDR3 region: CASSTDGQGSGYTF. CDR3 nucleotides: TGTGCCAGCAGCACCGACGGACAGGGTAGCGGCTACACCTTC.

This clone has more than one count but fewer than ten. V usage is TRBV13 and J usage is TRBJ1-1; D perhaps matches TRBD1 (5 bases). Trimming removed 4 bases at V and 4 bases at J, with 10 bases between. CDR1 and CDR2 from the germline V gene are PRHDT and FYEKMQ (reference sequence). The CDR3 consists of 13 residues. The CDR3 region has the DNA TGTGCCAGCAGCTCCCCTGGGGCCACTGAAGCTTTCTTT. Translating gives CASSSPGATEAFF.

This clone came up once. Here the CDR3 reads CASSLYAGLAGPYEQYF. The CDR3 nucleotides read TGTGCCAGCAGCTTATATGCGGGACTAGCGGGACCCTACGAGCAGTACTTC. This chain connects TRBV11-2 to TRBJ2-7; the match to TRBD2 covers 13 bases. Germline values: CDR1 SGHAT, CDR2 FQNNGV. The V and J ends lost 2 bases and 2 bases, in that order; junction bases with no gene match: 6. The CDR3 covers 17 residues.

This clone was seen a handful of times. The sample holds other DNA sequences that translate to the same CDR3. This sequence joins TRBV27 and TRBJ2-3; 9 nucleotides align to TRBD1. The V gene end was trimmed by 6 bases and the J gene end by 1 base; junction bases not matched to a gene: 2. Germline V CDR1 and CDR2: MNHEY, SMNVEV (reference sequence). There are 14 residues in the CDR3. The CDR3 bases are TGTGCCAGCAGACGGGACAGGGGCACAGATACGCAGTATTTT. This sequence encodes CASRRDRGTDTQYF.

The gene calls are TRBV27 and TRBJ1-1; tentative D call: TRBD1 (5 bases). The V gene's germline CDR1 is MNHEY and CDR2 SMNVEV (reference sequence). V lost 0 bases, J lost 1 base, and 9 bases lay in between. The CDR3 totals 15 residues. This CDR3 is CASSLSIGGNTEAFF. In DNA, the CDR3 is TGTGCCAGCAGTTTATCTATCGGGGGGAACACTGAAGCTTTCTTT.